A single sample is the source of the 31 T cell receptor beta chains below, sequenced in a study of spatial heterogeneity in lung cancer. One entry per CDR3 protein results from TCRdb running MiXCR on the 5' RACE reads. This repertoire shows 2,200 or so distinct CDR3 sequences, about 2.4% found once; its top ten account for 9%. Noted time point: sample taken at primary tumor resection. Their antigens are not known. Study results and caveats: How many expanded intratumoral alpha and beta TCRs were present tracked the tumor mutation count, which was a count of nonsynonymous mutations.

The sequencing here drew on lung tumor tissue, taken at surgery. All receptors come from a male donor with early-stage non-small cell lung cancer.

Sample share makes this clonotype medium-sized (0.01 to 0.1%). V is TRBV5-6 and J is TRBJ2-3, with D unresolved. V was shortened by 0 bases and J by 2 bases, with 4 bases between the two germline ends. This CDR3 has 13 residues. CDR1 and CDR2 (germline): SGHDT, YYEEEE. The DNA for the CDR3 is TGTGCCAGCAGCTTGGAGCTCACAGATACGCAGTATTTT. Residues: CASSLELTDTQYF. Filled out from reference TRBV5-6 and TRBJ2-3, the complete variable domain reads DAGVTQSPTHLIKTRGQQVTLRCSPKSGHDTVSWYQQALGQGPQFIFQYYEEEERQRGNFPDRFSGHQFPNYSSELNVNALLLGDSALYLCASSLELTDTQYFGPGTRLTVL.

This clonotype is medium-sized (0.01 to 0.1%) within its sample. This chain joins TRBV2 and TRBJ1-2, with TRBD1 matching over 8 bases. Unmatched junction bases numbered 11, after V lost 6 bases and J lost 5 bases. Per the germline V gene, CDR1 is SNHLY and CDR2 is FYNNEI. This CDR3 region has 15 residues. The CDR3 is CASRSGTGFLYGYTF. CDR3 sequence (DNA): TGTGCCAGCAGGTCCGGGACAGGATTTCTTTATGGCTACACCTTC.

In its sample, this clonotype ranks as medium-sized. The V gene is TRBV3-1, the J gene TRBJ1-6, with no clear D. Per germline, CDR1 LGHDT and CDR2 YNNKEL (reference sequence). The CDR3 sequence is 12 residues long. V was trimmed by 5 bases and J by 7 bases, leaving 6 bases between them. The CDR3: CASSSVNSPLHF. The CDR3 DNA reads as TGTGCCAGCAGCTCAGTAAATTCACCCCTCCACTTT. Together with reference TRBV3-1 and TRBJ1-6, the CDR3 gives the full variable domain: DTAVSQTPKYLVTQMGNDKSIKCEQNLGHDTMYWYKQDSKKFLKIMFSYNNKELIINETVPNRFSPKSPDKAHLNLHINSLELGDSAVYFCASSSVNSPLHFGNGTRLTVT.

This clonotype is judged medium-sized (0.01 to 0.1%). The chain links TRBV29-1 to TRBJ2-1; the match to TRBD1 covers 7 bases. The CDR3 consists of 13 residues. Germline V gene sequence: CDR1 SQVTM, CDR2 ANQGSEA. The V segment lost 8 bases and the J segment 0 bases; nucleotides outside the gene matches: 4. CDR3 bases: TGCAGCACGGGACAGAGCTCCTACAATGAGCAGTTCTTC. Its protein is CSTGQSSYNEQFF.

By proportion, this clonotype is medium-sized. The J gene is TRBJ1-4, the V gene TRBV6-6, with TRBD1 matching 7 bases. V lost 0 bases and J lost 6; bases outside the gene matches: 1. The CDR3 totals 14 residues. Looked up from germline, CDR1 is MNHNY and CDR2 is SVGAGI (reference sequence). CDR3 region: CASSYSDRDEKLFF. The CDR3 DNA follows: TGTGCCAGCAGTTACTCAGACAGGGATGAAAAACTGTTTTTT.

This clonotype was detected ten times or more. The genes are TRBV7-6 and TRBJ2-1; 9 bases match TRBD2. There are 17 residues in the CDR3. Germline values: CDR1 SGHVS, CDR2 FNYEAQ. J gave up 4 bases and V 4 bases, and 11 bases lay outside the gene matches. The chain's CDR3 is CASSSQEGLAGYNEQFF. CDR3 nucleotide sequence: TGTGCCAGCAGCTCGCAGGAGGGGCTAGCGGGGTACAATGAGCAGTTCTTC.

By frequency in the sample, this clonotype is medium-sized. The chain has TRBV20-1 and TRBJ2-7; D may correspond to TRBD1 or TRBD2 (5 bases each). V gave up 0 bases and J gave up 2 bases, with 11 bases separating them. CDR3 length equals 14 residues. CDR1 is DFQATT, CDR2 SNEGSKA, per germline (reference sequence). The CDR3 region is CSARDPGTTYEQYF. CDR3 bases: TGCAGTGCTAGAGATCCTGGGACCACCTACGAGCAGTACTTC.

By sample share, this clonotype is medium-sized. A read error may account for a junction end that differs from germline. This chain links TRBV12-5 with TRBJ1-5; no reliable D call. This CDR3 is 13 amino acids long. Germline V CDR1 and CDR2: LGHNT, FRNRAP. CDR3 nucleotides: TGTGCTAGTGGGTTGGATAGCAATCAGCCCCAGCATTTT. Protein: CASGLDSNQPQHF.

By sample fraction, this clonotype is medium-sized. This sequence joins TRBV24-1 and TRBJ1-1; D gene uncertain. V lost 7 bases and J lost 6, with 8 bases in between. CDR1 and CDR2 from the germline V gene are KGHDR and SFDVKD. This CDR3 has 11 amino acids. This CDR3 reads CATRRGAEAFF. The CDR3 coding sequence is TGTGCCACCAGGCGGGGTGCTGAAGCTTTCTTT.

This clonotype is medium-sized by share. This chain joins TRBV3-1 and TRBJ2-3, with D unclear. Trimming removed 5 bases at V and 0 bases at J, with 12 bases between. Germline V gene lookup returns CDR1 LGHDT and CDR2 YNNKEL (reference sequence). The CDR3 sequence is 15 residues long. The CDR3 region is CASSSAFRSTDTQYF. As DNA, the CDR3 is TGTGCCAGCAGCTCGGCATTTCGGAGCACAGATACGCAGTATTTT.

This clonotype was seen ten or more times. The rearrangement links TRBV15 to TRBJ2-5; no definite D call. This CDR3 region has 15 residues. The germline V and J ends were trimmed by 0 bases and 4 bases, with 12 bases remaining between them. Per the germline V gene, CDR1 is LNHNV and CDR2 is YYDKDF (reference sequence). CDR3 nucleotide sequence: TGTGCCACCAGCAGAGATAAGGCTACCGGAGAGACCCAGTACTTC. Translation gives CATSRDKATGETQYF.

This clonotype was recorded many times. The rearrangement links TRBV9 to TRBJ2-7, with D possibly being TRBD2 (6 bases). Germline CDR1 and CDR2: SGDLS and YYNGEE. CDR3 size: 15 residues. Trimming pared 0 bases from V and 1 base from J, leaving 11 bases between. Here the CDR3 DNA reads TGTGCCAGCAGCGTAGGTTCGGAGGGTTCCTACGAGCAGTACTTC. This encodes CASSVGSEGSYEQYF. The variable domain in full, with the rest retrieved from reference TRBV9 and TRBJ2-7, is DSGVTQTPKHLITATGQRVTLRCSPRSGDLSVYWYQQSLDQGLQFLIQYYNGEERAKGNILERFSAQQFPDLHSELNLSSLELGDSALYFCASSVGSEGSYEQYFGPGTRLTVT.

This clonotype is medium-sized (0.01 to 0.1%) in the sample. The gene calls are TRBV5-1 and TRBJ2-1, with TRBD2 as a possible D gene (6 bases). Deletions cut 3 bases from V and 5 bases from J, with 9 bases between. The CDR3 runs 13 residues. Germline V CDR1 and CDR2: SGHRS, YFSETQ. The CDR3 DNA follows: TGCGCCAGCAGCTGGGGGGTGAACAATGAGCAGTTCTTC. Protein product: CASSWGVNNEQFF.

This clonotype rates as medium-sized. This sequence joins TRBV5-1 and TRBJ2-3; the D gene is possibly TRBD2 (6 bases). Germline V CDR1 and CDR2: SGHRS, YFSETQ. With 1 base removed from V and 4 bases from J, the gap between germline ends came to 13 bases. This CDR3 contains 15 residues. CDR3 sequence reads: CASSLKREVSDTQYF. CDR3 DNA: TGCGCCAGCAGCTTGAAGAGGGAGGTATCAGATACGCAGTATTTT.

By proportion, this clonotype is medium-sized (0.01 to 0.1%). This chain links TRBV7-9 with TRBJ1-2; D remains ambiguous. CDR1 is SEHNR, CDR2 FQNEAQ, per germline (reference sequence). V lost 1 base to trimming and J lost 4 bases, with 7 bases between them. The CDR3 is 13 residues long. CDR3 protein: CASSLEHSYGYTF. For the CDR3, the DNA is TGTGCCAGCAGCTTAGAACATAGCTATGGCTACACCTTC. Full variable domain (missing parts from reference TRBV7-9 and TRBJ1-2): DTGVSQNPRHKITKRGQNVTFRCDPISEHNRLYWYRQTLGQGPEFLTYFQNEAQLEKSRLLSDRFSAERPKGSFSTLEIQRTEQGDSAMYLCASSLEHSYGYTFGSGTRLTVV.

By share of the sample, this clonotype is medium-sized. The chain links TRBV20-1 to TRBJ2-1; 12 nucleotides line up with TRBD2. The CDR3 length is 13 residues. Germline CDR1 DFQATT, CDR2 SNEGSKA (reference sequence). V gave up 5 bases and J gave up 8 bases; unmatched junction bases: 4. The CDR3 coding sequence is TGCAGTGCTCGACTAGCGGGGGACGATGAGCAGTTCTTC. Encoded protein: CSARLAGDDEQFF.

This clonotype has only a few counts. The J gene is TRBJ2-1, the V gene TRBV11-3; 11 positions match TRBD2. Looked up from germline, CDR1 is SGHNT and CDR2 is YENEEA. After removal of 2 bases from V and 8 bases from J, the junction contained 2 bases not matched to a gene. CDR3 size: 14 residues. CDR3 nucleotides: TGTGCCAGCAGCTTAACTAGCGGGAGTGATGAGCAGTTCTTC. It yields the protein CASSLTSGSDEQFF.

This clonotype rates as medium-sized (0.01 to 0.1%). The CDR3 is CAIGDPSADTDTQYF. For the CDR3, the DNA is TGTGCCATCGGGGACCCTAGCGCGGACACAGATACGCAGTATTTT. The V and J genes are TRBV10-3 and TRBJ2-3; possibly TRBD2 for D (6 bases). The CDR3 has 15 residues. Trimming pared 8 bases from V and 2 bases from J, leaving 17 bases between. Germline assignment: CDR1 ENHRY and CDR2 SYGVKD.

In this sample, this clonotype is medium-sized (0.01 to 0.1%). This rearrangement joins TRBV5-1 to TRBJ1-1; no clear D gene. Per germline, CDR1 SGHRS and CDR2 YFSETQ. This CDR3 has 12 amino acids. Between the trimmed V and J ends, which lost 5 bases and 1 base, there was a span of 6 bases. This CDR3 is CASRETNTEAFF. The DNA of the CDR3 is TGCGCCAGCAGAGAAACGAACACTGAAGCTTTCTTT.

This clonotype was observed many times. The CDR3, as DNA: TGCAGTGCTCTCCTGACTAGCGGGTATCAAGAGACCCAGTACTTC. Protein product: CSALLTSGYQETQYF. The chain joins TRBV20-1 to TRBJ2-5, with 10 bases lining up with TRBD2. J was trimmed by 2 bases and V by 5 bases; bases with no gene match: 8. From germline, CDR1 is DFQATT and CDR2 SNEGSKA (reference sequence). This CDR3 contains 15 residues.

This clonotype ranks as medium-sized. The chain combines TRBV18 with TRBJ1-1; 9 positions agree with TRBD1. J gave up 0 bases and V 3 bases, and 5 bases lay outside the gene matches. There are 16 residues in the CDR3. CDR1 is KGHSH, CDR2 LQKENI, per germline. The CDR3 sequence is CASSPGTGRLNTEAFF. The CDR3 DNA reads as TGTGCCAGCTCACCTGGGACAGGGAGGCTGAACACTGAAGCTTTCTTT.

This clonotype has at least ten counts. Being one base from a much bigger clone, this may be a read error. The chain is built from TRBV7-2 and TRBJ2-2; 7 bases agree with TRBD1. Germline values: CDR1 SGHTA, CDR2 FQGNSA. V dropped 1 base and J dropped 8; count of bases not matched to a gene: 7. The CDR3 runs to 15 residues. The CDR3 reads CASSLEGLRGGELFF. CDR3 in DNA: TGTGCCAGCAGCTTAGAGGGCCTCAGGGGGGGGGAGCTGTTTTTT.

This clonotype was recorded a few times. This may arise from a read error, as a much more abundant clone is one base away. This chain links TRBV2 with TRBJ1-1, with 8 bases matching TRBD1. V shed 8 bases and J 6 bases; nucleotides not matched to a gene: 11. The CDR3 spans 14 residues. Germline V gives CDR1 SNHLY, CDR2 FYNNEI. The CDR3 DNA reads TGTGCCAGCTCTGACAGGGGAGGGAGAGCTGAAGCTTTCTTT. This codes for CASSDRGGRAEAFF.

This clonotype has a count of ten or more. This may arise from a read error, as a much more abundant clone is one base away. The CDR3 loop is CASSERRLYGYTF. The DNA of the CDR3 is TGTGCCAGCAGTGAGAGACGCCTCTATGGCTACACCTTC. This chain links TRBV6-1 with TRBJ1-2; D is undetermined. Germline CDR1 and CDR2: MNHNS and SASEGT. The CDR3 loop spans 13 amino acids. Trimming cost V 3 bases and J 4 bases, with 9 bases left between them.

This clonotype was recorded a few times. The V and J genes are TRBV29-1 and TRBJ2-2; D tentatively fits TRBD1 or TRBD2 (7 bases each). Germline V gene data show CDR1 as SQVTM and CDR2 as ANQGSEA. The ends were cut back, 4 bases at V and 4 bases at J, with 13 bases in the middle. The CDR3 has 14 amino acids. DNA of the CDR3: TGCAGCGTTGGGGGCAGGGGGGGCACCGGGGAGCTGTTTTTT. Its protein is CSVGGRGGTGELFF.

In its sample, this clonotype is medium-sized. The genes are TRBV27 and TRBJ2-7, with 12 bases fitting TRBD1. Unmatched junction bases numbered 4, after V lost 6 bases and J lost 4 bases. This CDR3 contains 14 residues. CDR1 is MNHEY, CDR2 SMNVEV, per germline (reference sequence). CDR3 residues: CASRRDRGHYEQYF. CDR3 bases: TGTGCCAGCAGAAGGGACAGGGGGCATTACGAGCAGTACTTC.

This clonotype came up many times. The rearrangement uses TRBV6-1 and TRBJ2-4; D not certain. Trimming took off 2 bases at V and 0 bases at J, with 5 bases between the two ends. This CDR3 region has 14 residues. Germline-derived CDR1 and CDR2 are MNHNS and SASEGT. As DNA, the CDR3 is TGTGCCAGCAGTGAAAGGGAAGCCAAAAACATTCAGTACTTC. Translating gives CASSEREAKNIQYF.

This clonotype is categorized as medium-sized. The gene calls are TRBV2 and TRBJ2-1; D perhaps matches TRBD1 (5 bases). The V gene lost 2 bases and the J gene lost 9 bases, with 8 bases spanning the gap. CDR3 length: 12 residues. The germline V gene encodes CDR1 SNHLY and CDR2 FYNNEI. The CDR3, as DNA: TGTGCCAGCAGTGAACAGGGCGGTGAGCAGTTCTTC. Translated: CASSEQGGEQFF.

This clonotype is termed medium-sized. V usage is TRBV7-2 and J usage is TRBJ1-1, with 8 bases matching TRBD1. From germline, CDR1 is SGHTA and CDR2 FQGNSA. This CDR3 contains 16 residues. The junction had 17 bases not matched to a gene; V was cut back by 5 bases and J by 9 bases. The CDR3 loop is CASSQSPSGTGPKAFF. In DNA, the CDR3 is TGTGCCAGCAGCCAATCTCCGTCCGGGACAGGCCCTAAAGCTTTCTTT.

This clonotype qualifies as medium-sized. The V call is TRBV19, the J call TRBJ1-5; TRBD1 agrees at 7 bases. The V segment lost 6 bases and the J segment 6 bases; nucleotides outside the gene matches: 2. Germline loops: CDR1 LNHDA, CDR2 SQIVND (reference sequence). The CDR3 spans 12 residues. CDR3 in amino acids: CASSEGAQPQHF. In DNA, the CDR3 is TGTGCCAGTAGCGAGGGGGCTCAGCCCCAGCATTTT. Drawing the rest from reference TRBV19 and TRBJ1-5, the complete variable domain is DGGITQSPKYLFRKEGQNVTLSCEQNLNHDAMYWYRQDPGQGLRLIYYSQIVNDFQKGDIAEGYSVSREKKESFPLTVTSAQKNPTAFYLCASSEGAQPQHFGDGTRLSIL.

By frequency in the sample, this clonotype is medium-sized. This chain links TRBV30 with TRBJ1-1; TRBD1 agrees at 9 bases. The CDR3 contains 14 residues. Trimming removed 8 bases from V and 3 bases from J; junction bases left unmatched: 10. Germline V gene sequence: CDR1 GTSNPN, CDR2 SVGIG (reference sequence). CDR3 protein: CARDREGRDTEAFF. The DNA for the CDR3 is TGTGCCAGGGACAGGGAAGGCAGAGACACTGAAGCTTTCTTT.